Each of the 30 T cell receptor beta chains below was sequenced from the same sample in a study of spatial heterogeneity in lung cancer. TCRdb recomputed calls from the 5' RACE reads with MiXCR, one row per CDR3 protein. The repertoire consists of some 9,300 distinct CDR3 sequences, with roughly 6.4% occurring once and the leading ten covering about 28%. Time point described: sample taken at primary tumor resection. This material consisted of normal lung tissue next to the tumor, taken at surgery. Receptor source: a male donor with early-stage non-small cell lung cancer.

This clonotype was detected many times. V and J are TRBV24-1 and TRBJ2-1; D not certain. CDR3 length equals 11 residues. V shed 3 bases and J shed 14 bases, with 10 bases lying between them. Germline V CDR1 and CDR2: KGHDR, SFDVKD. The CDR3 here is CATSDGIEEFF. In nucleotides, the CDR3 is TGTGCCACCAGTGATGGGATAGAGGAGTTCTTC.

Only a few counts were recorded for this clonotype. The V gene is TRBV7-2, the J gene TRBJ2-1, with D unresolved. Per germline, CDR1 SGHTA and CDR2 FQGNSA. V was pared by 2 bases and J by 5 bases, with 10 bases between. The CDR3 consists of 14 residues. The CDR3 coding sequence is TGTGCCAGCAGCTTAAGGTACAACGACAATGAGCAGTTCTTC. Amino acids: CASSLRYNDNEQFF.

This chain joins TRBV5-6 and TRBJ2-1; 14 bases match TRBD2. The CDR3 consists of 18 residues. Germline CDR1 and CDR2: SGHDT and YYEEEE. J lost 3 bases, V lost 4 bases, and 9 bases had no gene match. CDR3 region: CASSRMRLAGGVYNEQFF. The CDR3 coding sequence is TGTGCCAGCAGCCGAATGCGACTAGCGGGAGGGGTCTACAATGAGCAGTTCTTC.

This clonotype was recorded a few times. V usage is TRBV6-5 and J usage is TRBJ2-7; 10 bases align to TRBD1. Trimming took 1 base from V and 5 from J; bases not matched to a gene: 2. The CDR3 sequence is 14 residues long. Germline CDR1 is MNHEY and CDR2 is SVGAGI. The CDR3 region has the DNA TGTGCCAGCAGTTACTGGGGGACAGGGGACGAGCAGTACTTC. As protein: CASSYWGTGDEQYF.

In this sample, this clonotype turned up many times. The chain employs TRBV6-5 and TRBJ2-7; TRBD1 might be the D (6 bases). The germline V and J ends were trimmed by 6 bases and 7 bases, with 13 bases remaining between them. Germline assignment: CDR1 MNHEY and CDR2 SVGAGI. The CDR3 has 12 residues. The CDR3 nucleotides are TGTGCCAGCAGCCTAACAGGGCGGGAGCAGTACTTC. Translating it yields CASSLTGREQYF.

At least ten counts were recorded for this clonotype. J is TRBJ2-6 and V is TRBV5-5; D unclear. The V gene's germline CDR1 is SGHKS and CDR2 YYEKEE (reference sequence). There are 17 residues in the CDR3. V lost 2 bases and J 0 bases, leaving 12 bases between the germline ends. The CDR3 DNA sequence: TGTGCCAGCAGCTTCAGGACGGGCACCTCTGGGGCCAACGTCCTGACTTTC. This translates into CASSFRTGTSGANVLTF. Drawing the rest from reference TRBV5-5 and TRBJ2-6, the complete variable domain is DAGVTQSPTHLIKTRGQQVTLRCSPISGHKSVSWYQQVLGQGPQFIFQYYEKEERGRGNFPDRFSARQFPNYSSELNVNALLLGDSALYLCASSFRTGTSGANVLTFGAGSRLTVL.

This clonotype was picked up many times. The chain links TRBV6-6 to TRBJ1-2; D unresolved. Trimming shortened V by 6 bases and J by 5 bases, and 10 bases separated the two germline ends. CDR3 size: 12 residues. Germline CDR1 and CDR2: MNHNY and SVGAGI (reference sequence). The CDR3 spells CASSPRSYGYTF. The CDR3 DNA is TGTGCCAGCAGCCCCCGTTCTTATGGCTACACCTTC.

This clonotype was observed at least ten times. The V call is TRBV20-1, the J call TRBJ2-7, with 9 positions matching TRBD1. Trimming cost V 5 bases and J 2 bases; bases outside gene matches: 4. This CDR3 spans 13 amino acids. In germline, CDR1 is DFQATT, CDR2 SNEGSKA (reference sequence). CDR3 nucleotide sequence: TGCAGTGCTTGGGGACAGGGTCCCTACGAGCAGTACTTC. This gives the protein CSAWGQGPYEQYF.

The V call is TRBV5-5, the J call TRBJ1-1; D not resolved. V lost 0 bases to trimming and J lost 1 base, with 10 bases between them. The CDR3 loop spans 15 amino acids. CDR1 and CDR2 (germline): SGHKS, YYEKEE (reference sequence). In nucleotides, the CDR3 is TGTGCCAGCAGCTTGGCGTTTTTTAGGAACACTGAAGCTTTCTTT. Translated, it gives CASSLAFFRNTEAFF.

This clonotype was observed many times. The rearrangement links TRBV7-6 to TRBJ2-2; D ambiguous. The V gene lost 1 base and the J gene lost 8 bases, with 2 bases spanning the gap. The CDR3 totals 11 residues. The germline gives CDR1 SGHVS, CDR2 FNYEAQ. The chain's CDR3 is CASSLEGELFF. In DNA, the CDR3 is TGTGCCAGCAGCTTAGAGGGGGAGCTGTTTTTT.

This clonotype was seen at least ten times. The chain employs TRBV5-4 and TRBJ2-1; D may be TRBD2 (5 bases). CDR1 SGHNT and CDR2 YYREEE come from the germline V gene (reference sequence). V lost 0 bases and J lost 0, with 7 bases in between. CDR3 length: 15 residues. The chain's CDR3 is CASSLEDSSYNEQFF. CDR3 sequence (DNA): TGTGCCAGCAGCTTGGAGGACTCCTCCTACAATGAGCAGTTCTTC.

This clonotype has ten or more counts. The chain is built from TRBV12-3 or TRBV12-4 and TRBJ2-3; D is perhaps TRBD2 (6 bases). V gave up 6 bases and J gave up 1 base, with 20 bases separating them. The CDR3 extends over 17 amino acids. The CDR3 protein is CASSLPPPGLRTDTQYF. The CDR3 nucleotides are TGTGCCAGCAGCCTCCCTCCTCCGGGACTCCGCACAGATACGCAGTATTTT.

This clonotype was found many times. The chain joins TRBV20-1 to TRBJ2-1; the D gene is possibly TRBD2 (5 bases). Germline CDR1 reads DFQATT; CDR2 reads SNEGSKA (reference sequence). CDR3 length equals 14 residues. The CDR3 DNA sequence: TGCGCCCCCCGGGGAGACGACTCCTACAATGAGCAGTTCTTC. Translating it yields CAPRGDDSYNEQFF.

J is TRBJ2-1 and V is TRBV4-2, with D possibly being TRBD1 or TRBD2 (6 bases each). This CDR3 is 13 amino acids long. CDR1 and CDR2 (germline): LGHNA, YNFKEQ. Trimming cost V 9 bases and J 2 bases, with 11 bases left between them. CDR3: CARGGIPYNEQFF. Here the CDR3 DNA reads TGTGCCAGAGGGGGGATACCCTACAATGAGCAGTTCTTC.

In its sample, this clonotype was seen many times. The V call is TRBV7-2, the J call TRBJ2-1, with D unclear. Per the germline V gene, CDR1 is SGHTA and CDR2 is FQGNSA. The CDR3 consists of 13 residues. V lost 5 bases, J lost 4 bases, and 9 bases lay in between. CDR3 in amino acids: CASSLQLYNEQFF. In nucleotides, the CDR3 is TGTGCCAGCAGCCTCCAACTTTACAATGAGCAGTTCTTC.

This clonotype is medium-sized by share. The genes are TRBV29-1 and TRBJ1-5; D possibly corresponds to TRBD1 (6 bases). V lost 4 bases to trimming and J lost 7 bases, with 14 bases between them. Germline values: CDR1 SQVTM, CDR2 ANQGSEA. The CDR3 is made up of 13 amino acids. Written as DNA, the CDR3 is TGCAGCGTTGCCGAGGGGGAGGGACAGCCCCAGCATTTT. Translated: CSVAEGEGQPQHF. Full variable domain (outside the CDR3, taken from reference TRBV29-1 and TRBJ1-5): SAVISQKPSRDICQRGTSLTIQCQVDSQVTMMFWYRQQPGQSLTLIATANQGSEATYESGFVIDKFPISRPNLTFSTLTVSNMSPEDSSIYLCSVAEGEGQPQHFGDGTRLSIL.

The table lists this clonotype with many counts. The gene calls are TRBV6-2 or TRBV6-3 and TRBJ1-5; unclear D gene. CDR1 and CDR2 from the germline V gene are MNHEY and SVGEGT. The CDR3 spans 14 residues. Trimming pared 6 bases from V and 8 bases from J, leaving 17 bases between. CDR3 region: CASSLTLPVEPQHF. CDR3 sequence (DNA): TGTGCCAGCAGCTTAACCCTGCCGGTTGAGCCCCAGCATTTT.

The table lists this clonotype with many counts. J is TRBJ2-5 and V is TRBV7-2; 7 nucleotides align to TRBD1. The CDR3 covers 20 residues. The V segment lost 1 base and the J segment 1 base; nucleotides outside the gene matches: 18. Germline CDR1 reads SGHTA; CDR2 reads FQGNSA. This CDR3 reads CASSLDGSRMAGGLQETQYF. CDR3 coding DNA: TGTGCCAGCAGCTTAGACGGCTCGCGCATGGCAGGGGGTCTCCAAGAGACCCAGTACTTC.

This clonotype was seen at least ten times. The chain joins TRBV12-3 or TRBV12-4 to TRBJ2-1; 7 bases map to TRBD2. The CDR3 is 15 residues long. J gave up 10 bases and V 6 bases, and 15 bases lay outside the gene matches. CDR3 protein: CASSLVGGGLNEQFF. The CDR3 nucleotides are TGTGCCAGCAGCCTGGTTGGGGGGGGATTGAACGAGCAGTTCTTC.

In this sample, this clonotype turned up many times. The chain uses TRBV3-1 and TRBJ2-1, with unresolved D. Germline loops: CDR1 LGHDT, CDR2 YNNKEL (reference sequence). V lost 1 base and J 6 bases, leaving 19 bases between the germline ends. The CDR3 spans 17 residues. Written as DNA, the CDR3 is TGTGCCAGCAGCCAAGTTTATGGGGATGGAGTCGGCAATGAGCAGTTCTTC. It is translated as CASSQVYGDGVGNEQFF.

This clonotype was recorded a few times. This chain links TRBV11-1 with TRBJ2-5; tentatively, D is TRBD2 (6 bases). Germline V gene lookup returns CDR1 SGHAT and CDR2 FQDESV (reference sequence). The CDR3 is 14 amino acids. V was trimmed by 1 base and J by 4 bases, leaving 10 bases between them. CDR3 region: CASSLGDSRETQYF. In nucleotides, the CDR3 is TGTGCCAGCAGCTTAGGGGACTCTCGAGAGACCCAGTACTTC.

This clonotype has at least ten counts. The chain has TRBV20-1 and TRBJ1-2; D is possibly TRBD1 (6 bases). The CDR3 spans 12 residues. Germline assignment: CDR1 DFQATT and CDR2 SNEGSKA (reference sequence). V was cut by 5 bases and J by 4 bases, with 11 bases left in between. In nucleotides, the CDR3 is TGCAGTGCTGAGTCGGACAGCTATGGCTACACCTTC. It yields the protein CSAESDSYGYTF.

This clonotype was seen at least ten times. The J gene is TRBJ2-3, the V gene TRBV6-2 or TRBV6-3; D call uncertain. The germline CDR1 and CDR2 sequences are MNHEY and SVGEGT. The CDR3 runs to 13 residues. Trimming stripped 6 bases from V and 8 bases from J, with 15 bases between. CDR3 amino acids: CASSWTVSSTQYF. In DNA form, the CDR3 reads TGTGCCAGCAGCTGGACCGTTTCAAGTACGCAGTATTTT.

In this sample, this clonotype turned up many times. The chain is built from TRBV20-1 and TRBJ1-6; 7 bases are a match to TRBD1. The V and J ends lost 5 bases and 2 bases, in that order; junction bases with no gene match: 6. The CDR3 sequence is 15 residues long. The germline V gene encodes CDR1 DFQATT and CDR2 SNEGSKA (reference sequence). CDR3 in DNA: TGCAGTGCTCTTACAGGGGAGCCCTATAATTCACCCCTCCACTTT. Its protein product is CSALTGEPYNSPLHF.

This clonotype was observed many times. The CDR3 loop reads CSAGLAGASYEQYF. As DNA, the CDR3 is TGCAGCGCCGGACTAGCGGGGGCCTCCTACGAGCAGTACTTC. V is TRBV29-1 and J is TRBJ2-7; 13 positions match TRBD2. The trim removed 7 bases at V and 0 bases at J, leaving 3 bases unmatched. The CDR3 consists of 14 residues. In germline, CDR1 is SQVTM, CDR2 ANQGSEA.

This clonotype was observed at least ten times. This chain uses TRBV3-1 with TRBJ1-6; a weak D match, TRBD1 (5 bases). This CDR3 spans 13 amino acids. CDR1 and CDR2 from the germline V gene are LGHDT and YNNKEL (reference sequence). Deletions cut 5 bases from V and 7 bases from J, with 9 bases between. This CDR3 reads CASSGTGNSPLHF. The CDR3 region has the DNA TGTGCCAGCAGCGGGACGGGGAATTCACCCCTCCACTTT. The full variable domain, with the rest looked up from reference TRBV3-1 and TRBJ1-6, is DTAVSQTPKYLVTQMGNDKSIKCEQNLGHDTMYWYKQDSKKFLKIMFSYNNKELIINETVPNRFSPKSPDKAHLNLHINSLELGDSAVYFCASSGTGNSPLHFGNGTRLTVT.

This clonotype turned up a few times. The gene calls are TRBV5-5 and TRBJ2-1, with no clear D. The V gene's germline CDR1 is SGHKS and CDR2 YYEKEE (reference sequence). The CDR3 is made up of 13 amino acids. V gave up 2 bases and J gave up 2 bases, with 5 bases separating them. CDR3 sequence: CASSFDPYNEQFF. CDR3 sequence (DNA): TGTGCCAGCAGCTTTGACCCCTACAATGAGCAGTTCTTC.

This clonotype was recorded many times. This chain links TRBV5-1 with TRBJ1-5, with D perhaps matching TRBD1 (6 bases). The CDR3 is made up of 15 amino acids. The germline V gene encodes CDR1 SGHRS and CDR2 YFSETQ. V was trimmed by 1 base and J by 2 bases, leaving 10 bases between them. CDR3 DNA: TGCGCCAGCAGCTTGCTGGGGGCCGGCAATCAGCCCCAGCATTTT. Translating it yields CASSLLGAGNQPQHF. The whole variable domain, remainder taken from reference TRBV5-1 and TRBJ1-5, is KAGVTQTPRYLIKTRGQQVTLSCSPISGHRSVSWYQQTPGQGLQFLFEYFSETQRNKGNFPGRFSGRQFSNSRSEMNVSTLELGDSALYLCASSLLGAGNQPQHFGDGTRLSIL.

This clonotype was detected ten times or more. The chain couples TRBV2 to TRBJ2-3, with 7 bases identical to TRBD2. Germline loops: CDR1 SNHLY, CDR2 FYNNEI. V lost 7 bases and J lost 4; bases outside the gene matches: 8. The CDR3 has 14 amino acids. CDR3 sequence: CASKDWDYSDTQYF. The CDR3 nucleotides read TGTGCCAGCAAGGATTGGGACTACTCAGATACGCAGTATTTT. Full variable domain (outside the CDR3, taken from reference TRBV2 and TRBJ2-3): EPEVTQTPSHQVTQMGQEVILRCVPISNHLYFYWYRQILGQKVEFLVSFYNNEISEKSEIFDDQFSVERPDGSNFTLKIRSTKLEDSAMYFCASKDWDYSDTQYFGPGTRLTVL.

This clonotype was seen ten or more times. The chain is built from TRBV6-2 or TRBV6-3 and TRBJ2-5; the D is unclear. Trimming cost V 4 bases and J 4 bases, with 4 bases left between them. Germline CDR1 is MNHEY and CDR2 is SVGEGT. The CDR3 runs 11 residues. CDR3 region: CASSFGETQYF. The CDR3 DNA is TGTGCCAGCAGTTTCGGAGAGACCCAGTACTTC.